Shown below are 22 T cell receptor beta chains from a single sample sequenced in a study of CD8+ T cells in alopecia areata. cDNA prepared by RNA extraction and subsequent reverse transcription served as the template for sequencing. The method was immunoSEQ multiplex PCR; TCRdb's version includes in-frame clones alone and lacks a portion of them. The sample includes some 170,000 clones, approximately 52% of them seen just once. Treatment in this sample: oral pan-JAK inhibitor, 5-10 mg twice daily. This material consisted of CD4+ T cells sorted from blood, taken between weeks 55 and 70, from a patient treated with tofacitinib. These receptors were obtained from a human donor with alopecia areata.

CDR3 region: CASALDFSYEQYF. The DNA of the CDR3 is TGTGCCAGCGCCCTGGACTTCTCCTACGAGCAGTACTTC. The chain links TRBV7-2 to TRBJ2-7, with D perhaps TRBD2 (5 bases). Deletions cut 8 bases from V and 0 bases from J, with 11 bases between. The CDR3 is made up of 13 amino acids. CDR1 and CDR2 from the germline V gene are SGHTA and FQGNSA.

In nucleotides, the CDR3 is TGTGCCAGCAGTTACTCCCGGGAGCAGTTCTTC. This encodes CASSYSREQFF. The chain combines TRBV6-5 with TRBJ2-1, with no clear D. Per germline, CDR1 MNHEY and CDR2 SVGAGI. The CDR3 has 11 residues. Trimming shortened V by 0 bases and J by 10 bases, and 4 bases separated the two germline ends.

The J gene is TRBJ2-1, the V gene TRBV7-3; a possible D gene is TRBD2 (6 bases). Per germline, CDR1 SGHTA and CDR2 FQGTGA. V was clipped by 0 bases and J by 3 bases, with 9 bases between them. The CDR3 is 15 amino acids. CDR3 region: CASSLTGGSYNEQFF. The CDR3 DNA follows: TGTGCCAGCAGCTTAACTGGGGGGAGCTACAATGAGCAGTTCTTC.

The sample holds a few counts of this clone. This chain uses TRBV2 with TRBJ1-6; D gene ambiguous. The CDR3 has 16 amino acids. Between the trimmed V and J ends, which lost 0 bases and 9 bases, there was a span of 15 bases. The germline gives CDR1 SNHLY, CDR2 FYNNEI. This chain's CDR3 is CASSEAQSGMGSPLHF. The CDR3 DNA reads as TGTGCCAGCAGTGAAGCGCAAAGTGGCATGGGTTCACCCCTCCACTTT.

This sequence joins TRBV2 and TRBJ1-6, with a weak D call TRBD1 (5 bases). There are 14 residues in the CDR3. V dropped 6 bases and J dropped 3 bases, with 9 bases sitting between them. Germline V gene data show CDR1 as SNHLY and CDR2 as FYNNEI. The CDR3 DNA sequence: TGTGCCAGCAGCCGGGACGGCTATAATTCACCCCTCCACTTT. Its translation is CASSRDGYNSPLHF.

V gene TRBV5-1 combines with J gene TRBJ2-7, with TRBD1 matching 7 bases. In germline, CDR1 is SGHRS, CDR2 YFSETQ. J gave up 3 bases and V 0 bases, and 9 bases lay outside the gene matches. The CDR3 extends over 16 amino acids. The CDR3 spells CASSLARQGWGYEQYF. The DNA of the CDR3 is TGCGCCAGCAGCTTGGCTCGACAGGGCTGGGGCTACGAGCAGTACTTC.

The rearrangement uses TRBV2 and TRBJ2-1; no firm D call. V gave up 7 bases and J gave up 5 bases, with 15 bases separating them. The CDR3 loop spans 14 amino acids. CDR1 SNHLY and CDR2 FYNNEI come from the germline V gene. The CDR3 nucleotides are TGTGCCAGCACGGCCCTAGTAACGGACAATGAGCAGTTCTTC. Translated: CASTALVTDNEQFF.

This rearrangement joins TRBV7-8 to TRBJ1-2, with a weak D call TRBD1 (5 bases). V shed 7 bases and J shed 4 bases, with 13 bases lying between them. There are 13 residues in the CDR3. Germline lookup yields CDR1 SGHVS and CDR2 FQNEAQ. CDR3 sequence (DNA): TGTGCCAGCACTCCGGGGGGGAGCTATGGCTACACCTTC. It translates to CASTPGGSYGYTF.

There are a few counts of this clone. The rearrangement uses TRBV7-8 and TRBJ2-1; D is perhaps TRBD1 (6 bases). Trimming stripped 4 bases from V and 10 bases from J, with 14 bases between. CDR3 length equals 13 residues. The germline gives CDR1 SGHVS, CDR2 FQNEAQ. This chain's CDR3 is CASSSELDREQFF. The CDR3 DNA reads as TGTGCCAGCAGCTCCGAACTAGACAGGGAGCAGTTCTTC.

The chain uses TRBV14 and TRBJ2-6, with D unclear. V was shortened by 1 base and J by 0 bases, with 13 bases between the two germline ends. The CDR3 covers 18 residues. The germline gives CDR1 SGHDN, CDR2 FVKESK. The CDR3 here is CASSQGTSLRSGANVLTF. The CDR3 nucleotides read TGTGCCAGCAGCCAAGGGACGTCCCTCCGCTCTGGGGCCAACGTCCTGACTTTC.

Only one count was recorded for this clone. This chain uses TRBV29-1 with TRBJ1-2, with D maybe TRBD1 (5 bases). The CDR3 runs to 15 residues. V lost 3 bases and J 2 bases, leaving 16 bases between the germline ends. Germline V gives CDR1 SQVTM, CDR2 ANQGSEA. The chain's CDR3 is CSVDRDPGINYGYTF. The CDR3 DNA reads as TGCAGCGTTGACCGGGACCCCGGAATAAACTATGGCTACACCTTC.

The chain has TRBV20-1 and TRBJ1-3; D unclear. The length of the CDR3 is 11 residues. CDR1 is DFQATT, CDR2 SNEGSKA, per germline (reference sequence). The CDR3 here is CKVFSGNTIYF. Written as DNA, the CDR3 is TGCAAGGTCTTCTCTGGAAACACCATATATTTT.

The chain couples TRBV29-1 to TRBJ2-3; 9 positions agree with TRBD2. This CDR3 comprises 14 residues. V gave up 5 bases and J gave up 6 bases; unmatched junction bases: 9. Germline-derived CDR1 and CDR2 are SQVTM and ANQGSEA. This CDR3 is CSVTPGLAFDTQYF. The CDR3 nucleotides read TGCAGCGTTACTCCGGGACTAGCATTCGATACGCAGTATTTT.

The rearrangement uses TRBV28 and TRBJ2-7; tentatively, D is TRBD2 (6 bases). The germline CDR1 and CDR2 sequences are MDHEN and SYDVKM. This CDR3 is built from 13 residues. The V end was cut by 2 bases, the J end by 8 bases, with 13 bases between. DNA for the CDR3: TGTGCCAGCAGTTTAGGGTCGCGGGGACAGCAGTACTTC. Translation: CASSLGSRGQQYF.

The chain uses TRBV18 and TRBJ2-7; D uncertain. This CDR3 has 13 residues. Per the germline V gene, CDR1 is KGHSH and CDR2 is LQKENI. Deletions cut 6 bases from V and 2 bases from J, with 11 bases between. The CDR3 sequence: CASSTQGTYEQYF. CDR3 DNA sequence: TGTGCCAGCTCCACTCAAGGTACCTACGAGCAGTACTTC. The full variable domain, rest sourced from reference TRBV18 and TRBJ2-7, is NAGVMQNPRHLVRRRGQEARLRCSPMKGHSHVYWYRQLPEEGLKFMVYLQKENIIDESGMPKERFSAEFPKEGPSILRIQQVVRGDSAAYFCASSTQGTYEQYFGPGTRLTVT.

CDR3 residues: CAWTVLGGADTQYF. For the CDR3, the DNA is TGTGCCTGGACCGTCCTGGGGGGTGCGGATACGCAGTATTTT. The genes are TRBV30 and TRBJ2-3, with TRBD2 as a possible D gene (6 bases). The germline gives CDR1 GTSNPN, CDR2 SVGIG (reference sequence). The CDR3 spans 14 residues. With 4 bases removed from V and 6 bases from J, the gap between germline ends came to 17 bases.

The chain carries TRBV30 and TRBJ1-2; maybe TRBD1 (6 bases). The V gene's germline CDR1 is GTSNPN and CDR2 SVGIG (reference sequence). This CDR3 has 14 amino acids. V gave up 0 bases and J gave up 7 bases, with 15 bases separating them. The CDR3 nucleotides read TGTGCCTGGAGTGTAACGAGGGGGGGCATTGGCTACACCTTC. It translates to CAWSVTRGGIGYTF.

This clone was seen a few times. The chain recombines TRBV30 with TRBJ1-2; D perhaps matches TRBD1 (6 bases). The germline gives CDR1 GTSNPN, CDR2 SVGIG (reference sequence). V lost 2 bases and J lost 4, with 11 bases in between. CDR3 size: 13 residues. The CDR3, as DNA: TGTGCCTGGAGTACAGGGATAATCTATGGCTACACCTTC. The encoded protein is CAWSTGIIYGYTF.

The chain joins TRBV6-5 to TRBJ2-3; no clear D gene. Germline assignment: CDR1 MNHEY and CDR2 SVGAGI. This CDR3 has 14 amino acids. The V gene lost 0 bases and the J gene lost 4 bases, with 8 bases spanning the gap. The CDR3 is CASSYSVTPDTQYF. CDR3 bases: TGTGCCAGCAGTTACTCGGTCACTCCAGATACGCAGTATTTT.

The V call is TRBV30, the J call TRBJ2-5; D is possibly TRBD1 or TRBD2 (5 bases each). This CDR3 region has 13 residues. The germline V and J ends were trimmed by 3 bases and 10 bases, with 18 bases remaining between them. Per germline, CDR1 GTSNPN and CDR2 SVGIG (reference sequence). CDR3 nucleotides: TGTGCCTGGAGCGGGGATTCCCCCAGGGACCAGTACTTC. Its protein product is CAWSGDSPRDQYF. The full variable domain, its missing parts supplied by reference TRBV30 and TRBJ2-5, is SQTIHQWPATLVQPVGSPLSLECTVEGTSNPNLYWYRQAAGRGLQLLFYSVGIGQISSEVPQNLSASRPQDRQFILSSKKLLLSDSGFYLCAWSGDSPRDQYFGPGTRLLVL.

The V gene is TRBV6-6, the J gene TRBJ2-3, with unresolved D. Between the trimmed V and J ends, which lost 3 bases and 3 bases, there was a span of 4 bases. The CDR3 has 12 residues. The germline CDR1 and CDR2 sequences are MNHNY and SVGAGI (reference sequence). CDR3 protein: CASSYPTDTQYF. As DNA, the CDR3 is TGTGCCAGCAGTTATCCTACAGATACGCAGTATTTT.

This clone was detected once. CDR3 nucleotides: TGTGCCAGCAGCTTGGGCATTTCTCAAGAGACCCAGTACTTC. Its translation is CASSLGISQETQYF. V and J are TRBV5-6 and TRBJ2-5; D unresolved. The germline V gene encodes CDR1 SGHDT and CDR2 YYEEEE. The CDR3 sequence is 14 residues long. Trimming took 0 bases from V and 2 from J, leaving 8 bases between them.